A single sample gave rise to the 14 T cell receptor beta chains below, sequenced in a study of blood T cell repertoires in COVID-19 (dated by TCRdb to the early 2020s). Libraries were built with the immunoSEQ multiplex PCR assay. Here the immuneACCESS table is served through TCRdb, limited to in-frame sequences with V and J called. Missing clones are a known gap in these copies; in checked studies unresolved V genes cover under half, and the rest lacks a known reason. The sample table lists about 210,000 clones, 65% to 90% of them with a count of one. About 3.8% of the sample goes to the ten largest clones. Sequenced sample: PBMCs or T cells enriched from blood (not recorded which). These receptors originate from a woman aged 40-49 years with acute COVID-19.

The rearrangement uses TRBV10-2 and TRBJ2-1, with D maybe TRBD1 (5 bases). This CDR3 region has 15 residues. Trimming took off 0 bases at V and 5 bases at J, with 11 bases between the two ends. Germline lookup yields CDR1 WSHSY and CDR2 SAAADI. Here the CDR3 DNA reads TGCGCCAGCAGTGAGTCCAGGGTGAGACACAATGAGCAGTTCTTC. Protein: CASSESRVRHNEQFF.

J is TRBJ2-3 and V is TRBV4-1; D might be TRBD2 (5 bases). The germline CDR1 and CDR2 sequences are MGHRA and YSYEKL. The CDR3 consists of 13 residues. Trimming took 5 bases from V and 1 from J, leaving 7 bases between them. The CDR3, as DNA: TGCGCCAGCAGCAGCGGACGCACAGATACGCAGTATTTT. Its protein is CASSSGRTDTQYF.

CDR3 loop: CASSIILGSTGELFF. For the CDR3, the DNA is TGTGCCAGTAGTATTATACTAGGAAGCACCGGGGAGCTGTTTTTT. The V and J genes are TRBV19 and TRBJ2-2; TRBD2 might be the D (5 bases). The germline V and J ends were trimmed by 3 bases and 4 bases, with 12 bases remaining between them. Germline CDR1 reads LNHDA; CDR2 reads SQIVND (reference sequence). The CDR3 is 15 residues long.

The sample holds one count of this clone. The rearrangement links TRBV6-2 or TRBV6-3 to TRBJ2-7; 10 bases line up with TRBD2. Trimming at V came to 6 bases and at J to 2 bases, leaving 13 bases not matched to a gene. Germline V gene data show CDR1 as MNHEY and CDR2 as SVGEGT. CDR3 length: 17 residues. CDR3 in DNA: TGTGCCAGCAGCTCCCCGGCTAGCGGGAGAATAACCTACGAGCAGTACTTC. It encodes CASSSPASGRITYEQYF.

This rearrangement joins TRBV7-7 to TRBJ2-2; 7 bases line up with TRBD2. This CDR3 region has 16 residues. J lost 2 bases, V lost 1 base, and 4 bases had no gene match. Germline CDR1 reads SSHAT; CDR2 reads FNYEAQ (reference sequence). In DNA form, the CDR3 reads TGTGCCAGCAGCTTAGATCGGGGGGAAAACACCGGGGAGCTGTTTTTT. It is translated as CASSLDRGENTGELFF.

The chain couples TRBV19 to TRBJ1-1; 9 positions agree with TRBD1. Looked up from germline, CDR1 is LNHDA and CDR2 is SQIVND (reference sequence). V was pared by 3 bases and J by 5 bases, with 7 bases of the junction left unmatched. The CDR3 has 15 residues. The CDR3 protein is CASSIGGTGYTEAFF. In nucleotides, the CDR3 is TGTGCCAGTAGTATTGGCGGGACAGGGTATACTGAAGCTTTCTTT.

V is TRBV28 and J is TRBJ1-1; 8 bases map to TRBD1. This CDR3 comprises 15 residues. Trimming took 6 bases from V and 1 from J; bases not matched to a gene: 7. The germline CDR1 and CDR2 sequences are MDHEN and SYDVKM. Here the CDR3 reads CASSLPGQGNTEAFF. CDR3 in DNA: TGTGCCAGCAGCCTGCCTGGACAGGGGAACACTGAAGCTTTCTTT.

The chain couples TRBV18 to TRBJ1-2; D may be TRBD1 (6 bases). The CDR3 consists of 15 residues. Trimming removed 2 bases at V and 7 bases at J, with 17 bases between. Germline assignment: CDR1 KGHSH and CDR2 LQKENI. In DNA, the CDR3 is TGTGCCAGCTCACCAGAGAGGGACACATGGTTTGGCTACACCTTC. It encodes CASSPERDTWFGYTF.

V and J are TRBV20-1 and TRBJ2-1; TRBD2 aligns across 13 bases. There are 16 residues in the CDR3. Germline CDR1 DFQATT, CDR2 SNEGSKA (reference sequence). Trimming cost V 3 bases and J 5 bases; bases outside gene matches: 7. CDR3 amino acids: CSASTSGRAFDNEQFF. CDR3 sequence (DNA): TGCAGTGCTAGTACTAGCGGGAGGGCCTTTGACAATGAGCAGTTCTTC.

This chain uses TRBV7-2 with TRBJ1-1; TRBD1 is a possible D gene (5 bases). Germline CDR1 is SGHTA and CDR2 is FQGNSA. This CDR3 is 14 amino acids long. V was shortened by 6 bases and J by 1 base, with 12 bases between the two germline ends. CDR3 sequence: CASRYTRGNTEAFF. The CDR3 DNA is TGTGCCAGCAGGTATACAAGGGGGAACACTGAAGCTTTCTTT. The full variable domain, in which reference TRBV7-2 and TRBJ1-1 provide the parts outside the CDR3, is GAGVSQSPSNKVTEKGKDVELRCDPISGHTALYWYRQSLGQGLEFLIYFQGNSAPDKSGLPSDRFSAERTGGSVSTLTIQRTQQEDSAVYLCASRYTRGNTEAFFGQGTRLTVV.

The chain employs TRBV3-1 (or the pseudogene TRBV3-2) and TRBJ1-5, with D tentatively TRBD1 (6 bases). In germline, CDR1 is LGHDT, CDR2 YNNKEL (reference sequence). This CDR3 is built from 13 residues. The germline V and J ends were trimmed by 4 bases and 6 bases, with 10 bases remaining between them. CDR3 sequence (DNA): TGTGCCAGCAGCCTACAGGGATTTCAGCCCCAGCATTTT. This codes for CASSLQGFQPQHF.

In this sample, this clone turned up a few times. This chain joins TRBV6-1 and TRBJ1-5; D is perhaps TRBD1 (6 bases). The CDR3 is made up of 17 amino acids. CDR1 is MNHNS and CDR2 is SASEGT in the germline V gene. Between the trimmed V and J ends, which lost 1 base and 2 bases, there was a span of 15 bases. The CDR3 DNA reads TGTGCCAGCAGTGAAGACAGGGTCTTAGTAGGCAATCAGCCCCAGCATTTT. This gives the protein CASSEDRVLVGNQPQHF.

The rearrangement uses TRBV11-2 and TRBJ2-7, with D perhaps TRBD1 (6 bases). V lost 1 base and J 3 bases, leaving 10 bases between the germline ends. The CDR3 is made up of 14 amino acids. Germline V gene lookup returns CDR1 SGHAT and CDR2 FQNNGV. The CDR3 DNA reads as TGTGCCAGCAGCTTAGGGGCAGGGGACTACGAGCAGTACTTC. This gives the protein CASSLGAGDYEQYF.

To note about this clone: The junction departs from germline at one end; a sequencing error may be responsible. The genes are TRBV20-1 and TRBJ2-7; D is perhaps TRBD1 (5 bases). CDR3 length equals 11 residues. The germline gives CDR1 DFQATT, CDR2 SNEGSKA (reference sequence). CDR3 nucleotides: TGCAGTGCTCCCATACAGGCGGAGCGGTACTTC. Protein sequence: CSAPIQAERYF.